This T cell receptor (beta chain) was identified during a study of blood T cell repertoires in COVID-19. Assignments of participants to cohorts depended upon their own reported clinical history. Some clones are missing from TCRdb's copy, which holds only in-frame ones; the method was immunoSEQ multiplex PCR. The repertoire consists of 120,000 to 150,000 clones, with almost 85% occurring once and the leading ten covering 5% to 7%. The CDR3 is 14 residues long. The V and J ends lost 1 base and 7 bases respectively, with 8 bases between them. Germline V gene lookup returns CDR1 SGHTA and CDR2 FQGNSA. This clone was seen only once.

The V and J genes are TRBV7-2 and TRBJ1-6; unclear D gene. This sequence was found in a man aged 35-49 years with acute COVID-19. Source material: PBMCs or T cells enriched from blood (not recorded which). The CDR3, as DNA: TGTGCCAGCAGCTTAGGAGTGAGAAATTCACCCCTCCACTTT. As protein: CASSLGVRNSPLHF.